The clone carrying this T cell receptor beta chain was observed once. Its antigen is not identified. An amount of RNA that ranged from roughly 0.5 to 1 ug was reverse transcribed with random hexamers. It was immunoSEQ multiplex PCR that amplified TCR beta CDR3 across 54 Vbeta and 13 Jbeta. TCRdb analysed the immunoSEQ multiplex PCR reads with MiXCR anew, one entry per CDR3 protein. In the table there are a few hundred thousand distinct CDR3 sequences, roughly 93% of which are singletons. The data were obtained in a study of CD8 T cells in Susac syndrome. Study findings and constraints: No clonal expansion appeared among CD4+ T cells in Susac patients.

The CDR3 contains 14 residues. V shed 2 bases and J shed 4 bases, with 11 bases lying between them. Germline V gene lookup returns CDR1 LGHDT and CDR2 YNNKEL (reference sequence). As judged by recently defined diagnostic criteria, patients with Susac syndrome had definite or probable disease. TEMRA cells were enriched by FACS, while CD8+ and CD4+ T cells were obtained through a negative isolation that was performed magnetically. This receptor was taken from a human donor with Susac syndrome. This chain connects TRBV3-1 to TRBJ1-1; no firm D call. The sequencing sample was made of CD4+ T cells from PBMCs. DNA of the CDR3: TGTGCCAGCAGCCAAATAATCCGGGGCACTGAAGCTTTCTTT. Amino acid sequence: CASSQIIRGTEAFF.